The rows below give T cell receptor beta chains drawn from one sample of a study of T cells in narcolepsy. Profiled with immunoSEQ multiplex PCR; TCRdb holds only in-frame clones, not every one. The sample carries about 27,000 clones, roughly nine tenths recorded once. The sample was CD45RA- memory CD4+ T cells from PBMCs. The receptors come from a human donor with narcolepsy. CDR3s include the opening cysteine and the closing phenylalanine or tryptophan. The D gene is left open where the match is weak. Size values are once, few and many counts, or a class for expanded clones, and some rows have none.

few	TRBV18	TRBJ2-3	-	TGTGCCAGCTCACTCGCGAACCAGGGGATGGCAGATACGCAGTATTTT	CASSLANQGMADTQYF
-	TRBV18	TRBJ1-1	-	TGTGCCAGCTCACCAGGAGGGAGGGTTGCTGAAGCTTTCTTT	CASSPGGRVAEAFF
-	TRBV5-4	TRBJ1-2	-	TGTGCCAGCAGCTTGTCGAGAAACTATGGCTACACCTTC	CASSLSRNYGYTF
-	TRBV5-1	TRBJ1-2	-	TGCGCCAGCAGCTTGAGGGAGGGCTATGGCTACACCTTC	CASSLREGYGYTF
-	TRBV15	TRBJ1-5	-	TGTGCCACCAGCAGAGAAGATGTGGGGACATCCAATCAGCCCCAGCATTTT	CATSREDVGTSNQPQHF
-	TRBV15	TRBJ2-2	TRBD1	TGTGCCACCAGCATGCGGGACAGGGATTTGAACGGGGAGCTGTTTTTT	CATSMRDRDLNGELFF
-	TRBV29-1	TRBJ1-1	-	TGCAGCGTTGCGGAGAGCATGAACACTGAAGCTTTCTTT	CSVAESMNTEAFF
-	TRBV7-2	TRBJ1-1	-	TGTGCCAGCAGCTCCGGTGAGGGGTTGAGGGCTTTCTTT	CASSSGEGLRAFF
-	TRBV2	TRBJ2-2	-	TGTGCCAGCAGTAGGGAGAACACCGGGGAGCTGTTTTTT	CASSRENTGELFF
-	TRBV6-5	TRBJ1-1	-	TGTGCCAGCAGTAAAGCCACAGCCAACACTGAAGCTTTCTTT	CASSKATANTEAFF
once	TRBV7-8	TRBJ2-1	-	TGTGCCAGCAGCTTAAGGCGGGATTTAGAGCAGTTCTTC	CASSLRRDLEQFF
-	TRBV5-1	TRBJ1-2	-	TGCGCCAGCGGGGGACGACAAGCCGGCTACACCTTC	CASGGRQAGYTF
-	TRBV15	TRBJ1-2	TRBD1	TGTGCCACCAGCAGAGAGCTGGCTGGGACAGGAGCTAACTATGGCTACACCTTC	CATSRELAGTGANYGYTF
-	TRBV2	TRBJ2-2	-	TGTGCCAGTGGACAAAGGACGGTCCTAAACACCGGGGAGCTGTTTTTT	CASGQRTVLNTGELFF
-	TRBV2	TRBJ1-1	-	TGTGCCAGCAGGGACAGCTTTCAGGTCACTGAAGCTTTCTTT	CASRDSFQVTEAFF
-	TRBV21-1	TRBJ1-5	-	TGTGCCAGCAGCAAATGGGGGCAGTTTCCCCAGCATTTT	CASSKWGQFPQHF
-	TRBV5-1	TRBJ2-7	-	TGCGCCAGCAGCTTGGATCGGGAGTCCCCCTACGAGCAGTACTTC	CASSLDRESPYEQYF
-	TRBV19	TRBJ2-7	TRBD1	TGTGCCAGTAGTATAACTGGACAGGGCTACGAGCAGTACTTC	CASSITGQGYEQYF
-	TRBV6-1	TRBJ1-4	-	TGTGCCAGCAGTGAATCGTCCGGGAGGGTCGGAGAAAAACTGTTTTTT	CASSESSGRVGEKLFF
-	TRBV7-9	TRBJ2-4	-	TGTGCCAGCAGCGGGCCAGGCTCAAACATTCAGTACTTC	CASSGPGSNIQYF
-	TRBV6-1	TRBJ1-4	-	TGTGCCAGCAGTGAATATGGGTTCGTTAATGAAAAACTGTTTTTT	CASSEYGFVNEKLFF
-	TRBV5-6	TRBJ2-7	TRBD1	TGTGCCAGCAGCACGGGCGACAGGGGGCCATCCTACGAGCAGTACTTC	CASSTGDRGPSYEQYF
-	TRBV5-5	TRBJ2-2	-	TGTGCCAGCAGCTTGGGGCGGGCGAACACCGGGGAGCTGTTTTTT	CASSLGRANTGELFF
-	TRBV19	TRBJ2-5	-	TGTGCCAGTAGTATCTCCAGGCAAGAGACCCAGTACTTC	CASSISRQETQYF
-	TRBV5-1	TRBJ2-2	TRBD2	TGCGCCAGCAGCCGGGGGGATGGGGACACCGGGGAGCTGTTTTTT	CASSRGDGDTGELFF
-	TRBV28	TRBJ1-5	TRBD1	TGTGCCAGCAGCCCGCTTGGGACAGCCTCGGGCAATCAGCCCCAGCATTTT	CASSPLGTASGNQPQHF
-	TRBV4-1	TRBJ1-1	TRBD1	TGCGCCAGCAGCCCAGCAGGGGGTCAGAACACTGAAGCTTTCTTT	CASSPAGGQNTEAFF
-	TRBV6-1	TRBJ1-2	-	TGTGCCAGCTCCCCTGCTGGGGATAAGGGTGGCTACACCTTC	CASSPAGDKGGYTF
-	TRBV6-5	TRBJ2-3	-	TGTGCCAGCAGCCACTCCGGACGCACAGATACGCAGTATTTT	CASSHSGRTDTQYF
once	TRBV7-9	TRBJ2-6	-	TGTGCCAGCACCCTCGGGGGGGCCAACGTCCTGACTTTC	CASTLGGANVLTF
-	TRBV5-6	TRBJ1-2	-	TGTGCCAGCAGCCCTGAGACAGCTAACTATGGCTACACCTTC	CASSPETANYGYTF
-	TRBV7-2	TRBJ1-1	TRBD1	TGTGCCAGCAGCTTTACAGGGGGGGTGAACACTGAAGCTTTCTTT	CASSFTGGVNTEAFF
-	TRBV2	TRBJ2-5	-	TGTGCCAGCAGTCGCCCTGGACCCTTAGAGACCCAGTACTTC	CASSRPGPLETQYF
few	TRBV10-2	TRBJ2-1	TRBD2	TGCGCCAGCAACCAAGGGACTAGGAACAATGAGCAGTTCTTC	CASNQGTRNNEQFF
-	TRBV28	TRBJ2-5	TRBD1	TGTGCCAGCAGTCTGAGTACAGGGGAAGAGACCCAGTACTTC	CASSLSTGEETQYF
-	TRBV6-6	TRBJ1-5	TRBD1	TGTGCCAGCAGCTCCAGACAGGGGGTAGCACGGCCCCAGCATTTT	CASSSRQGVARPQHF
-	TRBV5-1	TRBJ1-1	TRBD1	TGCGCCAGCAGCTGGGGACAGCAGAACACTGAAGCTTTCTTT	CASSWGQQNTEAFF